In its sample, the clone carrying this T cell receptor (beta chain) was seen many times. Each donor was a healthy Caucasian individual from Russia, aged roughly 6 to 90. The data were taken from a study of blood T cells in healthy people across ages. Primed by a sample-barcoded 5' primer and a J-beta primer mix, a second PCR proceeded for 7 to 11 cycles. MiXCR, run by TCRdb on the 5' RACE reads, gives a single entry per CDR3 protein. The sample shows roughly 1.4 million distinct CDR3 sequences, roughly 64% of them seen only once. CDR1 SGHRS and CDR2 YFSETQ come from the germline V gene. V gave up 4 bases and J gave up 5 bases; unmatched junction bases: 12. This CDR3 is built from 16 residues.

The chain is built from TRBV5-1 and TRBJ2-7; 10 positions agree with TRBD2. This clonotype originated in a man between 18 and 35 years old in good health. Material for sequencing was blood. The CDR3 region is CASSLFLAGDRNEQYF. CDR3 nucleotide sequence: TGCGCCAGCAGCCTGTTTCTAGCGGGAGATCGGAACGAGCAGTACTTC.